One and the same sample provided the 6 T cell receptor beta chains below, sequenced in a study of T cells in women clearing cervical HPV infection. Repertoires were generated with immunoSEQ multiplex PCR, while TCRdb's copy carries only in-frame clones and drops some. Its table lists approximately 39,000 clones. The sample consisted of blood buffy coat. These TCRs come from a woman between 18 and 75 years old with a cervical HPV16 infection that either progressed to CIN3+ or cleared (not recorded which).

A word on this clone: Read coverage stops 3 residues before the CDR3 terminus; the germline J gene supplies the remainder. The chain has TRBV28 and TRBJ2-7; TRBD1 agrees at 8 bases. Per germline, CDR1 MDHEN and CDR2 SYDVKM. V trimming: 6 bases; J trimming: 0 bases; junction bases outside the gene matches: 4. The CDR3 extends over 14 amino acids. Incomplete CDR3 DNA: TGTGCCAGCAGGGGGACAGGCGACTCCTACGAG. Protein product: CASRGTGDSYE. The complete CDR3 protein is CASRGTGDSYEQYF.

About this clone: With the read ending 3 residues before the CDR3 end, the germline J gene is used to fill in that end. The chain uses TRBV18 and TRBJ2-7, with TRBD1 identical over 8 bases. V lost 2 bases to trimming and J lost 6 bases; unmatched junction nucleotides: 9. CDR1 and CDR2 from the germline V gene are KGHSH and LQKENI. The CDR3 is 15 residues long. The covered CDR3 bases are TGTGCCAGCTCACCATCGGACAGGGTTTTGGTCGAG. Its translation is CASSPSDRVLVE. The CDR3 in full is CASSPSDRVLVEQYF.

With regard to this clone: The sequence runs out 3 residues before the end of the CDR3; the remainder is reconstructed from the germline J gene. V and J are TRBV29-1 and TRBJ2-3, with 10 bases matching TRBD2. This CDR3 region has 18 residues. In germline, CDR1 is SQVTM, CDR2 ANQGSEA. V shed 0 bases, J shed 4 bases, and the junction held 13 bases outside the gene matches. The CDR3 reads CSVEDRTSKRGGPDTQYF. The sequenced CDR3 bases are TGCAGCGTTGAAGACCGCACATCTAAGCGGGGGGGCCCAGATACG.

CDR3 DNA (partial): TGCGCCAGCTCCCAGCAGGGGACGTACGAG. Amino acids: CASSQQGTYE. The whole CDR3 protein reads CASSQQGTYEQYF. This chain links TRBV5-1 with TRBJ2-7, with D possibly being TRBD1 (6 bases). The CDR3 end is not reached by the read, which stops 3 residues before it; the germline J gene fills it in. The CDR3 has 13 amino acids. The V end lost 7 bases, the J end lost 4 bases, and 15 bases lay between the germline ends. Germline values: CDR1 SGHRS, CDR2 YFSETQ.

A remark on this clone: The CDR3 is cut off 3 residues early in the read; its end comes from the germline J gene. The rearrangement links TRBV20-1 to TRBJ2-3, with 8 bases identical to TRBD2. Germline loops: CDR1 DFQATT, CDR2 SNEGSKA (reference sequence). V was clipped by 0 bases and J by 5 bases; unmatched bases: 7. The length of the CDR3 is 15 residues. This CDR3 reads CSARDGRGAKDTQYF. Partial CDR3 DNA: TGCAGTGCTAGAGACGGGCGGGGGGCCAAAGATACG.

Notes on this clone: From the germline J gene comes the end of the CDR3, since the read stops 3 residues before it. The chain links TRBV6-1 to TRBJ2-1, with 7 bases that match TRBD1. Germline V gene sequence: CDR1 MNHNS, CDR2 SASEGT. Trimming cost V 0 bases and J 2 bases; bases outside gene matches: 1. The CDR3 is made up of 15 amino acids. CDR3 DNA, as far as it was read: TGTGCCAGCAGTGAAGCGGGGACAGCCTACAATGAG. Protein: CASSEAGTAYNE. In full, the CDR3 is CASSEAGTAYNEQFF.